A selection of T cell receptor beta chains follows, all from one sample in a study of T cell responses to AZD1222 COVID-19 vaccine. Sequencing used immunoSEQ multiplex PCR; TCRdb keeps in-frame clones, though not all of them. The repertoire consists of fewer than 130,000 clones, with about 87% occurring once and the leading ten covering 1.6%. Sequencing was performed on peripheral blood, taken on day 0 of AZD1222 vaccination. The source is an adult in good health. CDR3s include the opening cysteine and the closing phenylalanine or tryptophan. Each record gives: CDR3 length, V gene, D gene, CDR3 protein. D genes are given only for firm matches.

>14|TRBV6-5|TRBD2
CASSLTSGMDTQYF
>15|TRBV15|TRBD1
CATSIRDRGLDTQYF
>12|TRBV29-1|NA
CSVPTGLGELFF
>13|TRBV6-5|TRBD1
CASSWGQGYEQYF
>13|TRBV24-1|NA
CATSDANYNEQFF
>13|TRBV5-6|NA
CASSLERTLEAFF
>11|TRBV20-1|NA
CSACTYTEAFF
>11|TRBV11-2|NA
CATHEYSEQYF
>17|TRBV7-8|NA
CASSLEGRGYSNQPQHF
>14|TRBV4-1|TRBD1
CASSQDQGEQPQHF
>15|TRBV15|NA
CATRATGEASYGYTF
>16|TRBV5-1|NA
CASSLDGAFSGNTIYF
>14|TRBV28|NA
CASSFRGDGQPQHF
>19|TRBV3-1/TRBV3-2|NA
CASSQDWSRRGRVDQPQHF
>14|TRBV7-7|TRBD2
CASSPLAGDYEQYF
>12|TRBV30|NA
CAWTRGAHEQYF
>13|TRBV10-1|NA
CASSGQASRGQYF
>16|TRBV21-1|NA
CASRNLARTENYGYTF
>12|TRBV12-3/TRBV12-4|NA
CASSFGGTEAFF
>15|TRBV5-5|NA
CASSLEGSSGNTIYF
>16|TRBV5-4|NA
CASSLGMGGQNYGYTF
>14|TRBV15|NA
CATSTQGLGSPLHF
>13|TRBV29-1|NA
CSALGGQGGEQYF
>15|TRBV9|NA
CASSVAARGEDGYTF
>12|TRBV24-1|NA
CATSTGTYGYTF
>13|TRBV11-3|NA
CASSLGPWYEAFF
>14|TRBV6-4|NA
CASSDSLDLGKAFF
>14|TRBV29-1|TRBD1
CSVVASGGGYGYTF
>13|TRBV12-3/TRBV12-4|NA
CASSSRDTYGYTF
>14|TRBV9|TRBD1
CASGGQGVNSPLHF
>15|TRBV9|TRBD1
CASSPQGNSGNTIYF
>14|TRBV29-1|NA
CSVAVGLTNYGYTF
>15|TRBV7-9|NA
CASSADSSTHHGYTF
>10|TRBV6-5|NA
CAIGYQPQHF
>14|TRBV5-1|TRBD1
CASTPGQINEKLFF
>13|TRBV3-1/TRBV3-2|NA
CASSQAKIAPQSF
>16|TRBV6-5|NA
CASSYSRDDMNTEAFF
>13|TRBV2|NA
CASNLQPNYGYTF
>13|TRBV12-3/TRBV12-4|NA
CASSPSDFYGYTF
>13|TRBV18|NA
CASSPGGGETQYF
>14|TRBV2|TRBD1
CASSEYRGNQPQHF
>13|TRBV11-3|NA
CASSFGREETQYF
>13|TRBV12-3/TRBV12-4|NA
CASSSTENGGYTF
>16|TRBV27|NA
CASSLYPGRAAGELFF
>16|TRBV5-5|TRBD1
CASSFLDRDDNSPLHF
>14|TRBV30|TRBD1
CAGGRADRGYEQYF
>14|TRBV19|TRBD2
CASTPGGGAYEQYF
>13|TRBV18|NA
CASSRTDNTEAFF
>15|TRBV19|TRBD2
CASSTLAGVYNEQFF
>14|TRBV6-5|NA
CASLGGGEMDGYTF
>16|TRBV19|TRBD2
CASSIGLAESTDTQYF
>15|TRBV9|NA
CASSVASLSTDTQYF
>16|TRBV7-7|TRBD2
CASSPTSGRVAGELFF
>14|TRBV30|NA
CAWSPLFSGNTIYF